Detailed here is one T cell receptor beta chain. This clonotype was detected ten times or more. The antigen this receptor binds is unknown. Nothing much larger sits one base from this clone, and base qualities are not available. These data belong to a study of Graves' ophthalmopathy and Graves' hyperthyroidism listed by TCRdb under 2018. Study-wide context: A patient counted as having stable hyperthyroidism if there was no progression to ophthalmopathy within 18 months of follow-up. T-cell repertoires of thyroid tissue and blood were compared in 5 or 6 hyperthyroidism patients. Following sample collection, hyperthyroidism patients were given methimazole at a starting dose of 30 mg daily, and ophthalmopathy patients were given high-dose intravenous methylprednisolone. In total, approximately 130 blood samples were TCR-sequenced: 43 ophthalmopathy, some 75 hyperthyroidism and some 17 hyperthyroidism-to-ophthalmopathy patients. TCR beta repertoire signatures were used to distinguish Graves' ophthalmopathy from Graves' hyperthyroidism and to predict progression to ophthalmopathy. For independent validation, a separate cohort was made up of fewer than 20 hyperthyroidism patients plus 17 patients who later progressed from hyperthyroidism to ophthalmopathy. A discovery set of 90 to 100 patients (roughly 43 ophthalmopathy, 57 stable hyperthyroidism) was enrolled to explore V-J signatures distinguishing ophthalmopathy from hyperthyroidism.

Broad study findings and their caveats: In validation, the model predicted ophthalmopathy progression with 55% to 71% sensitivity and approximately 72% specificity; roughly 12 predicted patients were CT-confirmed with GO in a median of approximately 6.2 months. In cross-validation, the 13-signature model distinguished ophthalmopathy from stable hyperthyroidism with less than 90% sensitivity and 81.08% specificity, while in the test set the corresponding values were about 80% and 75%. Sample size was not predetermined statistically, and investigators were not blinded to group allocation. Among expanded thyroid clonotypes with frequency above 0.001, most also showed up in blood, which suggests that blood repertoires may reflect the thyroid immune response.

The CDR3 starts with the cysteine, ends with the phenylalanine, and has 14 residues. The entry retains the CDR3 DNA only, 42 bases that are in frame from base 1. CDR1 and CDR2, looked up from the germline V gene (reference sequence), are SEHNR and FQNEAQ. V is cut by 5 bases and J by 8 bases, and the space between the germline ends is 15 bases. Hyperthyroidism patients were newly diagnosed, with disease duration under 2 months, and aged 18 to 65 years. Patients were excluded if they had other autoimmune diseases, uncontrolled infections, pregnancy or lactation. Clinical symptoms, serum thyroxine, TRAb, thyroid ultrasound and orbital computed tomography were used for diagnosis. Trizol reagent was used to extract the total RNA, and its quality was then checked on an Agilent 2100 Bioanalyzer. For repertoire sequencing, the TCR beta CDR3 regions were amplified from RNA transcripts. HTBI primers and the Qiagen OneStep RT-PCR kit were used in a first-round RT-PCR, which was followed by a second-round multiplex PCR, size selection and purification. Sequencing of the libraries was carried out on an Illumina HiSeq2000 in paired-end mode with 100 bp reads. In the paper's pipeline: SOAPnuke was used to process the reads, throwing out any read that had adapters, had uncalled bases, had a mean Phred below 15, or lacked an exact constant-primer or identifier match. COPE v1.2.5 was used to merge high-quality paired reads. Unique nucleotide sequences were defined as clonotypes and aligned to IMGT TRB V, D and J references using MiTCR v1.1. Only V-J combinations with frequency above 0.0001 were analysed, covering 99% to 99.2% of repertoires. For each V-J combination, a TCR clonal expansion and chaos score was defined as the ratio of F50 clonal expansion to chaos observed in the TCRdist matrix. Welch's t-statistics and random forest were used to reduce the features to some 13 V-J combinations, which were then used as input to a naive Bayes classifier. Thyroid-blood repertoire similarity was quantified with the Morisita-Horn index. TCRdb handled the public reads itself, with Q25 trimming in fastp and clone calling in MiXCR, and kept productive beta chains. Each CDR3 protein gets just one entry, which takes the most common genes and DNA from the rows behind it. The V and J calls follow TCRdb's processing rather than the paper's. A total of over a million distinct CDR3 sequences appear in this sample, about 38% of them only once. Clones ranked in the top ten supply 11% of the sample.

Sample: peripheral blood or thyroid tissue (not recorded which). The V gene is TRBV7-9 and the J gene is TRBJ2-2; the D gene cannot be resolved reliably. The sequence was obtained from an adult man with Graves' hyperthyroidism. The CDR3 reads CASSPPRFTGELFF. The bases read TGTGCCAGCAGCCCCCCCCGATTTACAGGGGAGCTGTTTTTT.